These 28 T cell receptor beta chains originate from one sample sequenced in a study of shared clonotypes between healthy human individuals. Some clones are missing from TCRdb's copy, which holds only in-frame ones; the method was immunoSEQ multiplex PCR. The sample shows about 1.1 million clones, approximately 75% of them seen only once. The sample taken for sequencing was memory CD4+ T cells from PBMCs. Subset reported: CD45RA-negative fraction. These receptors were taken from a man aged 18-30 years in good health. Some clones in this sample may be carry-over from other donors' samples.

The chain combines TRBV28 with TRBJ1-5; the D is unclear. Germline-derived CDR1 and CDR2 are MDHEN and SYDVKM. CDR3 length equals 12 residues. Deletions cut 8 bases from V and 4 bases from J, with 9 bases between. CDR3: CASRVLNQPQHF. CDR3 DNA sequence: TGTGCCAGCCGGGTGCTGAATCAGCCCCAGCATTTT.

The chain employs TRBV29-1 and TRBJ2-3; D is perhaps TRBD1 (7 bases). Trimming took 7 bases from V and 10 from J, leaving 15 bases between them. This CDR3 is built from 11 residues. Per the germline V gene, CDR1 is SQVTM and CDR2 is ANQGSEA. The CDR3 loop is CSGGDSFAQYF. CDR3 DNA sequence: TGCAGCGGGGGGGACAGTTTTGCGCAGTATTTT.

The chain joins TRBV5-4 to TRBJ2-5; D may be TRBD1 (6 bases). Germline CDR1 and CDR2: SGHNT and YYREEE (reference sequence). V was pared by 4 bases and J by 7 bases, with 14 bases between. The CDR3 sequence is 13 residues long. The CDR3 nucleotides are TGTGCCAGCAGCGAACAGGGTCTCGGGACCCAGTACTTC. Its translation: CASSEQGLGTQYF.

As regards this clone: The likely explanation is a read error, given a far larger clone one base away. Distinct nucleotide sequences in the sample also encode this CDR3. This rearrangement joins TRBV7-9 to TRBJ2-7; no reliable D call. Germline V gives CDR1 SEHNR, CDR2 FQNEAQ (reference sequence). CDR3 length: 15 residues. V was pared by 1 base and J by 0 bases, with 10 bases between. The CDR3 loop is CASSLGGSLSYEQYF. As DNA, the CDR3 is TGTGCCAGCAGCTTAGGTGGCAGCCTCTCCTACGAGCAGTACTTC.

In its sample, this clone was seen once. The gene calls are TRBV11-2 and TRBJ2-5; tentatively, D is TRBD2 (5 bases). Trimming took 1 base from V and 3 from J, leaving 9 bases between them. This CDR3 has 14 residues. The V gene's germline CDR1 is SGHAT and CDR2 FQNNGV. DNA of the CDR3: TGTGCCAGCAGCTTAGGGACTGGGGAAGAGACCCAGTACTTC. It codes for CASSLGTGEETQYF.

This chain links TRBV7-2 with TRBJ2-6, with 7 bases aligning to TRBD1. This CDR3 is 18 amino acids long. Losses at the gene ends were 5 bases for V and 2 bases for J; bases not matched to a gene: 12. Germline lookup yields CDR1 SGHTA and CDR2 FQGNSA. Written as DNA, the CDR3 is TGTGCCAGCAGCCCCCGAGGGGGCGCTTTGGCTGGGGCCAACGTCCTGACTTTC. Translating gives CASSPRGGALAGANVLTF.

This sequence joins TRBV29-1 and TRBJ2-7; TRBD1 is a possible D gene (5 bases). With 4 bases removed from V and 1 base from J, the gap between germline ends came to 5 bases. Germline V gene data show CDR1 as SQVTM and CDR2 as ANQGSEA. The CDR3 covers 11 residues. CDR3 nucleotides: TGCAGCGTTGGACAGTCCTACGAGCAGTACTTC. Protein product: CSVGQSYEQYF.

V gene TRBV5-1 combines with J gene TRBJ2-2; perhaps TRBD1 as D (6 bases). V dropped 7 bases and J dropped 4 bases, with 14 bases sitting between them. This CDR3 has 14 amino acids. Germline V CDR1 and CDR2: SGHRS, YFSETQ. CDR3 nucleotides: TGCGCCAGCCTACAGGGTCCGGGCACCGGGGAGCTGTTTTTT. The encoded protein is CASLQGPGTGELFF.

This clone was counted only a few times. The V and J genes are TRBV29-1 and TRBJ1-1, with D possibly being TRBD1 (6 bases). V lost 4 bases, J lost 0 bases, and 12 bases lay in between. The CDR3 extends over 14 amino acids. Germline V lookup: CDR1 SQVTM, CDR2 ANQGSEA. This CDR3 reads CSVARGNMNTEAFF. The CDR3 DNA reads TGCAGCGTTGCCAGGGGAAACATGAACACTGAAGCTTTCTTT.

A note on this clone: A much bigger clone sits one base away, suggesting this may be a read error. In nucleotides, the CDR3 is TGTGCCAGCAGTTACTACACAGATACGCAGTATTTT. Amino acids: CASSYYTDTQYF. The chain carries TRBV28 and TRBJ2-3; D not resolved. Germline CDR1 and CDR2: MDHEN and SYDVKM. Trimming took 4 bases from V and 2 from J, leaving 4 bases between them. CDR3 length: 12 amino acids.

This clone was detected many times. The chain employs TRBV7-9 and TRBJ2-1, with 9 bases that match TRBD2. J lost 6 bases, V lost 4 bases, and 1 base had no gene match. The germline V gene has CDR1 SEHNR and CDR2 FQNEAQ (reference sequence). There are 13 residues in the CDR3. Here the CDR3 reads CASSSGLANEQFF. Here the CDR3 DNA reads TGTGCCAGCAGCTCGGGACTAGCCAATGAGCAGTTCTTC.

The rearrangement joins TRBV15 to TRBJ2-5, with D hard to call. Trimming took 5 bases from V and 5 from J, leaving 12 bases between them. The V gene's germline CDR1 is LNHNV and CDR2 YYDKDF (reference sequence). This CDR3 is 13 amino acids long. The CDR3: CATSYQYAETQYF. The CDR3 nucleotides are TGTGCCACCAGCTATCAGTATGCGGAGACCCAGTACTTC.

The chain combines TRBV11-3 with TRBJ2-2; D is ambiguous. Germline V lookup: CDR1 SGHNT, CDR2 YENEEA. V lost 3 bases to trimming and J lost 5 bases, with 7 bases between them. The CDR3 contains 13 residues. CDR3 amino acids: CASSFRETGELFF. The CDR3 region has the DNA TGTGCCAGCAGCTTTCGAGAAACCGGGGAGCTGTTTTTT.

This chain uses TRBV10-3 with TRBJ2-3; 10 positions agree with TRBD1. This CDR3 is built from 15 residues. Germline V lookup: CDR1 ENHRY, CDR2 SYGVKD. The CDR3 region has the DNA TGTGGGCTCCGGGACAGGGGACTCACGGTGGATACGCAGTATTTT. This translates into CGLRDRGLTVDTQYF.

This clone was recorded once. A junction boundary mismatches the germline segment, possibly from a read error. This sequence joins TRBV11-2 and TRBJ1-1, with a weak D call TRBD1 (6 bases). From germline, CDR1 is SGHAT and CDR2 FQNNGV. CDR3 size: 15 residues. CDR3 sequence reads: CASSLEGGVYTEAFF. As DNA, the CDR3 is TGTGCCAGCAGCCTAGAGGGGGGGGTATATACTGAAGCTTTCTTT.

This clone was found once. The CDR3 DNA reads as TGCGCCAGCAGCTTGGGTGGGGGGCGCACGACTGAAGCTTTCTTT. Its protein is CASSLGGGRTTEAFF. V gene TRBV5-1 combines with J gene TRBJ1-1; TRBD1 might be the D (6 bases). V was shortened by 0 bases and J by 5 bases, with 14 bases between the two germline ends. The CDR3 consists of 15 residues. Germline V lookup: CDR1 SGHRS, CDR2 YFSETQ.

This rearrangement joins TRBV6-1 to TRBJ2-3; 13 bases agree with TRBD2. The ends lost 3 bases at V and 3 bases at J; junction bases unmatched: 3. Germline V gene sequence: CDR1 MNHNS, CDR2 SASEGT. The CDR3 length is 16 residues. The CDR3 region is CASSDGLAGVTDTQYF. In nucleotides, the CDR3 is TGTGCCAGCAGTGACGGACTAGCGGGAGTAACAGATACGCAGTATTTT.

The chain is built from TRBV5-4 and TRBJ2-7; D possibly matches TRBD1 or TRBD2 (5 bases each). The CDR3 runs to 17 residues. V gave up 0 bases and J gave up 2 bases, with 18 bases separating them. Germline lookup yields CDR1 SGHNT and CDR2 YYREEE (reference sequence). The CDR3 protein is CASSLAQGFGVAYEQYF. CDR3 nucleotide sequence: TGTGCCAGCAGCTTGGCCCAGGGATTCGGGGTAGCCTACGAGCAGTACTTC.

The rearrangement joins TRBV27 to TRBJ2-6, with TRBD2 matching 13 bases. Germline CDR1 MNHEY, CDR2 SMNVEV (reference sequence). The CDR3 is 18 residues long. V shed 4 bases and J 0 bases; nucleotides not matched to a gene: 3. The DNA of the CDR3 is TGTGCCAGCAGTTCCCGACTAGCGGGAGGCTCTGGGGCCAACGTCCTGACTTTC. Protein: CASSSRLAGGSGANVLTF.

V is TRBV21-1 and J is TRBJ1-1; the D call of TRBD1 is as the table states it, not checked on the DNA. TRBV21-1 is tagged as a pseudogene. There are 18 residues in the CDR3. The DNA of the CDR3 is TGTGCCAGCAGCAAAGGGAACTTACAGGGGGCCTTAGACACTGAAGCTTTCTTT. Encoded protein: CASSKGNLQGALDTEAFF.

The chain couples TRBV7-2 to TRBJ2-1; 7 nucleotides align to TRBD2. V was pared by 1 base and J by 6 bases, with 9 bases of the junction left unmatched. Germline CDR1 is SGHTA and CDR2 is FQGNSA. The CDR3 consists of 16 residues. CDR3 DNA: TGTGCCAGCAGCTTAGGATCCGCGGGAGCGGGCAATGAGCAGTTCTTC. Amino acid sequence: CASSLGSAGAGNEQFF.

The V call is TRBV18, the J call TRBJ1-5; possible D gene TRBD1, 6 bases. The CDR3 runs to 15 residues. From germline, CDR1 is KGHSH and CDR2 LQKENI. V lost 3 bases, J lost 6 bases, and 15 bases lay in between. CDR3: CASSPGGARVQPQHF. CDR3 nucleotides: TGTGCCAGCTCACCGGGGGGGGCGAGGGTTCAGCCCCAGCATTTT.

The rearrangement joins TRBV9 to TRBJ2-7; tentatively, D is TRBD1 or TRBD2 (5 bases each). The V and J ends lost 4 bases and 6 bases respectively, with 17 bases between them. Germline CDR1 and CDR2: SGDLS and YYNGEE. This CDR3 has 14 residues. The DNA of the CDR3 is TGTGCCAGCAGCCCCCGAGGGGATTGGGGCGAGCAGTACTTC. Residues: CASSPRGDWGEQYF.

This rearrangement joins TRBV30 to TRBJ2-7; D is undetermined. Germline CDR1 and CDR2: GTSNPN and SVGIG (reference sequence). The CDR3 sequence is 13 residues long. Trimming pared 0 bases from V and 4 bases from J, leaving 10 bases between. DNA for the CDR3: TGTGCCTGGAGTGTACCCACCCGGTACGAGCAGTACTTC. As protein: CAWSVPTRYEQYF.

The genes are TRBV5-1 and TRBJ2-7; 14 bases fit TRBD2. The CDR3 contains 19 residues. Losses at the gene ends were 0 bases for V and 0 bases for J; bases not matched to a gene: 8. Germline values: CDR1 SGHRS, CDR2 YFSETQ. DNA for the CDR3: TGCGCCAGCAGCTTGGCGGGGACTAGCGGGAGTAAATTCTCCTACGAGCAGTACTTC. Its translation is CASSLAGTSGSKFSYEQYF.

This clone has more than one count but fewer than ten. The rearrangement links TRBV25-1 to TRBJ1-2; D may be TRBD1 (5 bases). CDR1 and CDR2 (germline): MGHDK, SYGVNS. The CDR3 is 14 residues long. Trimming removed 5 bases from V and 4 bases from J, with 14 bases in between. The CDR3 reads CASSQAEQVYGYTF. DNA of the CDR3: TGTGCCAGCAGTCAAGCCGAACAGGTCTATGGCTACACCTTC.

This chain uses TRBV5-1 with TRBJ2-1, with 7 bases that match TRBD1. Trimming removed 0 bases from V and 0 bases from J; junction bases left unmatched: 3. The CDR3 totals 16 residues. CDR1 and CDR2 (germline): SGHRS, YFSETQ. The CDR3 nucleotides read TGCGCCAGCAGCTTGGAGGGGGCCCCCTCCTACAATGAGCAGTTCTTC. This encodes CASSLEGAPSYNEQFF.

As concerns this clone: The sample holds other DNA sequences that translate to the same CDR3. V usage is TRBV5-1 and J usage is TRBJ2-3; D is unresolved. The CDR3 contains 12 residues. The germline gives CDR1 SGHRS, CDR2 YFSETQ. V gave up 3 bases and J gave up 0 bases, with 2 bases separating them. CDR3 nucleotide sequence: TGCGCCAGCAGCTCTAGCACAGATACGCAGTATTTT. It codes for CASSSSTDTQYF.